The T cell receptor beta chain described here comes from a study of T cell therapy after organ transplantation. Study at large: A median of 1.92 x 10^8 CMV-specific T cells was infused in 2 to 6 doses.

Time point in this sample: 4-8 weeks after completion of therapy. These patients had received solid-organ transplants and had drug-resistant or recurrent cytomegalovirus. The protocol was immunoSEQ multiplex PCR, while the TCRdb copy is restricted to in-frame clones and leaves out a portion. In the table there are 15,000 to 20,000 clones, around 81% of which are singletons. On this clone itself: Its antigen is undetermined.

The TCR originated in a human patient who had received a solid organ transplant and had CMV disease. Some T cells may be supplied by the graft donor. The sequences come from CD8+ T cells from blood, collected after autologous CMV-specific T cell therapy.

The CDR3: CASSQDSGQGTYEQYF. DNA for the CDR3: TGCGCCAGCAGCCAAGACTCAGGGCAGGGAACCTACGAGCAGTACTTC. This chain links TRBV4-3 with TRBJ2-7; D possibly corresponds to TRBD1 (5 bases). The CDR3 totals 16 residues. CDR1 and CDR2 from the germline V gene are LGHNA and YSLEER. Deletions cut 0 bases from V and 2 bases from J, with 14 bases between.